This T cell receptor beta chain derives from a study of blood T cells in healthy people across ages. Alongside a J-beta primer mix, a sample-barcoded 5' primer served in a second PCR lasting roughly 6 to 11 cycles. TCRdb itself ran the 5' RACE reads through MiXCR, one entry per CDR3 protein. This sample has about 940,000 distinct CDR3 sequences; around 49% occur once, and the top ten carry around 15%. Per germline, CDR1 MNHEY and CDR2 SVGAGI. The CDR3 runs 13 residues. The germline V and J ends were trimmed by 6 bases and 3 bases, with 11 bases remaining between them. Extracted total RNA amounted to at least 6 micrograms for each sample.

This TCR came from a man under 40 in good health. The sample comprised blood. V usage is TRBV6-5 and J usage is TRBJ1-2; possibly TRBD1 for D (6 bases). This chain's CDR3 is CASRETGYYGYTF. The CDR3 region has the DNA TGTGCCAGCAGAGAGACAGGATACTATGGCTACACCTTC.